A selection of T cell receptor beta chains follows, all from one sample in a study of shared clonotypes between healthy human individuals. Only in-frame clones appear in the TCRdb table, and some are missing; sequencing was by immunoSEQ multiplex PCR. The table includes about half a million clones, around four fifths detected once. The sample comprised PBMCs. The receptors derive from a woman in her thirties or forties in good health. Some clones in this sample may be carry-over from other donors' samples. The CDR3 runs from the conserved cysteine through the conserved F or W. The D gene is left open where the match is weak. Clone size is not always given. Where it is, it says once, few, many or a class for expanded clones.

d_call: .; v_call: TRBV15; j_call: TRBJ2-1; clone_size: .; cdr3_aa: CATSRDYNNEQFF; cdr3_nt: TGTGCCACCAGCAGAGATTATAACAATGAGCAGTTCTTC
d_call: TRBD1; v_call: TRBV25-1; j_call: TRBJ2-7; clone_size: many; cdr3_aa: CASSGGTGGFSYEQYF; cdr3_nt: TGTGCCAGCAGTGGAGGGACAGGGGGCTTCTCCTACGAGCAGTACTTC
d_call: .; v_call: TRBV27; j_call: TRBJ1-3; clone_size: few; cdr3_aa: CASWGGRGGGNTIYF; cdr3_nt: TGTGCCAGTTGGGGGGGGAGGGGAGGTGGAAACACCATATATTTT
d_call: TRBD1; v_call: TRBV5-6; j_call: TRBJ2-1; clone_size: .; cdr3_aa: CASSFGPVQGDNEQFF; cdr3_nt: TGTGCCAGCAGCTTCGGCCCGGTACAGGGGGACAATGAGCAGTTCTTC
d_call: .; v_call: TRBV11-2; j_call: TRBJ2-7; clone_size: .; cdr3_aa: CASSPVDWTDDEQYF; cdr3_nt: TGTGCCAGCAGCCCTGTGGACTGGACGGATGACGAGCAGTACTTC
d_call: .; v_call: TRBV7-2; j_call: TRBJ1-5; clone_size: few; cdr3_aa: CASGLAGQPQHF; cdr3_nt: TGTGCCAGCGGACTGGCTGGGCAGCCCCAGCATTTT
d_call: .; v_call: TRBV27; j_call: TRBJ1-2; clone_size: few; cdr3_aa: CASSGGRPYGYTF; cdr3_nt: TGTGCCAGCAGTGGGGGACGGCCCTATGGCTACACCTTC
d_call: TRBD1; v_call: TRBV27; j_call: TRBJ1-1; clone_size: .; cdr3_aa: CASTGQGQGTEAFF; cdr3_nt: TGTGCCAGCACCGGACAGGGTCAGGGCACTGAAGCTTTCTTT
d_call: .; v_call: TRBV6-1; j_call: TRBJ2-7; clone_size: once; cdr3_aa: CASSILEDSSYEQYF; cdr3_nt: TGTGCCAGCAGTATCCTCGAGGACAGTTCCTACGAGCAGTACTTC
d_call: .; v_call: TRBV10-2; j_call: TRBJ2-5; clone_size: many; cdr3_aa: CASSEVHQETQYF; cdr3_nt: TGCGCCAGCAGTGAGGTCCATCAAGAGACCCAGTACTTC
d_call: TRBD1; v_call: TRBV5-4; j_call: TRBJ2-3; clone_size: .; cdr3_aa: CASSLPSGGTNTQYF; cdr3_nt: TGTGCCAGCAGCTTGCCTTCAGGGGGCACGAATACGCAGTATTTT
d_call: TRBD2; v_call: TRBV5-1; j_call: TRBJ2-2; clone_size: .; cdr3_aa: CASSTGLAGRLGPGELFF; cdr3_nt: TGCGCCAGCAGCACCGGACTAGCGGGCCGTCTCGGTCCCGGGGAGCTGTTTTTT
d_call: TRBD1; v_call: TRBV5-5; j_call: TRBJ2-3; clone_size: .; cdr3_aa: CASSTRTGGNTDTQYF; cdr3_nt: TGTGCCAGCAGCACCCGGACAGGGGGCAACACAGATACGCAGTATTTT
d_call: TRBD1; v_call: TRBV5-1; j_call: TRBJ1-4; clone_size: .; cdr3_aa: CASSPGQLNEKLFF; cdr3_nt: TGCGCCAGCAGCCCGGGACAGCTTAATGAAAAACTGTTTTTT
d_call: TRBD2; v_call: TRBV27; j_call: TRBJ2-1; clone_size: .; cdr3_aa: CASSRGGAVYNEQFF; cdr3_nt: TGTGCCAGCAGCCGGGGGGGCGCGGTCTACAATGAGCAGTTCTTC
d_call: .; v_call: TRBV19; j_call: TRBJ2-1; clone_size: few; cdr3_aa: CASSIGDSYNEQFF; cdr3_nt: TGTGCCAGTAGTATCGGAGACTCCTACAATGAGCAGTTCTTC
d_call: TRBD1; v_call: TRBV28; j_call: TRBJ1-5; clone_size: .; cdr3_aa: CASSLTGVRQPQHF; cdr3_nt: TGTGCCAGCAGTCTTACAGGGGTTCGTCAGCCCCAGCATTTT
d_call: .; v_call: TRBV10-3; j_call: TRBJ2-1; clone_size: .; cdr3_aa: CAISVSTGSSYNEQFF; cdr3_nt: TGTGCCATCAGTGTTTCTACCGGTAGCTCCTACAATGAGCAGTTCTTC
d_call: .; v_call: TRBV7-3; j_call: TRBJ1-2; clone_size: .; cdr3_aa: CASSLLGRENYGYTF; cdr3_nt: TGTGCCAGCAGCTTATTGGGCAGAGAGAACTATGGCTACACCTTC
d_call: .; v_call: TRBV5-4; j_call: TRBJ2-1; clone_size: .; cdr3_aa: CASSLPRSGSSYNEQFF; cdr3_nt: TGTGCCAGCAGCTTGCCCAGGAGCGGTAGCTCCTACAATGAGCAGTTCTTC
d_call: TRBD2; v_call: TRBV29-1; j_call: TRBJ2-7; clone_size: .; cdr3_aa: CSVGVAGGVYEQYF; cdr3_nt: TGCAGCGTTGGAGTAGCGGGAGGGGTCTACGAGCAGTACTTC
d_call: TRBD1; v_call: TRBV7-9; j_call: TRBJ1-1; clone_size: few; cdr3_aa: CASSSTQGAYTEAFF; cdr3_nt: TGTGCCAGCAGCTCGACCCAGGGGGCATACACTGAAGCTTTCTTT
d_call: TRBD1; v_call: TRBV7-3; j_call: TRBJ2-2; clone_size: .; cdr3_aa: CASSLSTGGNTGELFF; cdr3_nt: TGTGCCAGCAGCTTAAGCACAGGGGGTAACACCGGGGAGCTGTTTTTT
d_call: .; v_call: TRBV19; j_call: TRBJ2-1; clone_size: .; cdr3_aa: CASSTAREQFF; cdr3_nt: TGTGCCAGTAGTACAGCGCGGGAGCAGTTCTTC
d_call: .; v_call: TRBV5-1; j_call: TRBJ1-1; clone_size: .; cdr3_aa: CASSLEGTNTEAFF; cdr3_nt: TGCGCCAGCAGCTTGGAAGGAACCAACACTGAAGCTTTCTTT
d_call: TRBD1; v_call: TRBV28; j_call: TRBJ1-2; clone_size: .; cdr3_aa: CASSSTGVGYGYTF; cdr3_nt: TGTGCCAGCAGTTCGACAGGGGTAGGGTATGGCTACACCTTC
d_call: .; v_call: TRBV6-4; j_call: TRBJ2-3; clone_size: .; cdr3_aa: CASSQGGLRPDTQYF; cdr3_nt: TGTGCCAGCAGTCAGGGGGGTCTGCGCCCAGATACGCAGTATTTT
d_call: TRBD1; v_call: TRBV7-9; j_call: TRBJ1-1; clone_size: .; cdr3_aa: CASSLRQGTNTEAFF; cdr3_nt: TGTGCCAGCAGCTTAAGACAGGGTACCAACACTGAAGCTTTCTTT
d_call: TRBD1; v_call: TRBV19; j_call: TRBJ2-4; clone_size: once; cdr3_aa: CASSIETGGFPKNIQYF; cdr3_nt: TGTGCCAGTAGTATAGAGACAGGGGGCTTCCCCAAAAACATTCAGTACTTC
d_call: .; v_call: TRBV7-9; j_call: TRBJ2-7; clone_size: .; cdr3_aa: CASSQWGREQYF; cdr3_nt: TGTGCCAGCAGCCAATGGGGACGCGAGCAGTACTTC
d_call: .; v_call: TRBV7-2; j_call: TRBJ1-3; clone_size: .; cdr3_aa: CASSPQSSGNTIYF; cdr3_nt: TGTGCCAGCAGCCCACAGAGCTCTGGAAACACCATATATTTT
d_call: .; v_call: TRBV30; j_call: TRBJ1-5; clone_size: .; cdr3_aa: CAWRGAGGNQPQHF; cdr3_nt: TGTGCCTGGAGAGGCGCAGGAGGCAATCAGCCCCAGCATTTT
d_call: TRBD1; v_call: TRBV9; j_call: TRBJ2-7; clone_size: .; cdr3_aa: CASSQTGTGVEQYF; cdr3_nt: TGTGCCAGCAGTCAAACCGGGACAGGGGTCGAGCAGTACTTC
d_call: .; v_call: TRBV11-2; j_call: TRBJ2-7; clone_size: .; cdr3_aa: CASSPGAADSSYEQYF; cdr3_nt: TGTGCCAGCAGCCCAGGTGCTGCGGACAGCTCCTACGAGCAGTACTTC
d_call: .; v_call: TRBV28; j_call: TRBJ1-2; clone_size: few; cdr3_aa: CASGVNYGYTF; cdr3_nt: TGTGCCTCAGGGGTCAACTATGGCTACACCTTC
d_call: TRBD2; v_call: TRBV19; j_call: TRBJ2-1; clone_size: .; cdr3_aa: CASSRGLAGGSGNEQFF; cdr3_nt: TGTGCCAGTAGTAGGGGACTAGCGGGAGGATCGGGGAATGAGCAGTTCTTC
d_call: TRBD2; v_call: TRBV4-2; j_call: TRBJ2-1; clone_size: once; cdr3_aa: CASSQETSGSSEQFF; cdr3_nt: TGTGCCAGCAGCCAAGAAACTAGCGGGAGTAGTGAGCAGTTCTTC
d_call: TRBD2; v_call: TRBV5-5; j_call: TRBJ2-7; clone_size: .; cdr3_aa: CASSLGLATSSYEQYF; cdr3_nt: TGTGCCAGCAGCTTGGGACTAGCGACGAGCTCCTACGAGCAGTACTTC
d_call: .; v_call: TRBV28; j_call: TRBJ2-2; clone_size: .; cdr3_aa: CASRGGRELFF; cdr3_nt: TGTGCCAGCAGGGGGGGCCGGGAGCTGTTTTTT
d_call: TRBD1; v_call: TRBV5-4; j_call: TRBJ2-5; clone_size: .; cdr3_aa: CASRPLRDRGLQETQYF; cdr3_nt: TGTGCCAGCAGACCCCTTCGGGACAGGGGGCTCCAAGAGACCCAGTACTTC
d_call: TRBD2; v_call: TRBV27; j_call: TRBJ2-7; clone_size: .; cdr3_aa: CASSGPGLAAYEQYF; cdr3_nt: TGTGCCAGCAGTGGGCCGGGACTAGCGGCCTACGAGCAGTACTTC
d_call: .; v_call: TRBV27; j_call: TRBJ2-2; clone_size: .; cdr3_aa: CASKFGRNTGELFF; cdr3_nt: TGTGCCAGCAAGTTCGGGAGGAACACCGGGGAGCTGTTTTTT
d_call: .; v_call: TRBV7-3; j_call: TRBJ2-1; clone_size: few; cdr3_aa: CASSPVPVGYNEQFF; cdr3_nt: TGTGCCAGCAGCCCGGTCCCTGTGGGCTACAATGAGCAGTTCTTC
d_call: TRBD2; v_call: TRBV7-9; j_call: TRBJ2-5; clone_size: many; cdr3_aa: CASSEGLAGVSETQYF; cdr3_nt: TGTGCCAGCAGCGAGGGACTAGCGGGAGTTTCGGAGACCCAGTACTTC
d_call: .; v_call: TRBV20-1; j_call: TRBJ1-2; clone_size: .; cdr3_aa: CSPREGYGYTF; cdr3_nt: TGCAGTCCTCGGGAGGGATATGGCTACACCTTC
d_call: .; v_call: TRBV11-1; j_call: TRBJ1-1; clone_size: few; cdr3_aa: CASSLGRVNTEAFF; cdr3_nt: TGTGCCAGCAGCTTAGGCAGGGTGAACACTGAAGCTTTCTTT
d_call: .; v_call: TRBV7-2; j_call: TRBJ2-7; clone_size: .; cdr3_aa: CASSMTRGYEQYF; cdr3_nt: TGTGCCAGCAGCATGACCCGGGGCTACGAGCAGTACTTC
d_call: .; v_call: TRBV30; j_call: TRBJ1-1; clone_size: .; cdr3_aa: CAESKGPRNTEAFF; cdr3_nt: TGTGCCGAATCCAAAGGCCCGCGGAACACTGAAGCTTTCTTT
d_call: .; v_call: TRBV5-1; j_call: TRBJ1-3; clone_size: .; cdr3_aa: CASSLDGAGNTIYF; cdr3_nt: TGCGCCAGCAGCTTGGATGGGGCGGGAAACACCATATATTTT
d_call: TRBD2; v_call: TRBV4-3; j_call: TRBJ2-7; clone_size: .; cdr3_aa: CASSQDVLAAEQYF; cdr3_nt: TGCGCCAGCAGCCAAGATGTACTAGCGGCCGAGCAGTACTTC
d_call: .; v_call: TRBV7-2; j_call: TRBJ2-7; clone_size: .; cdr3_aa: CASSLAGLLNEQYF; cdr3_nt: TGTGCCAGCAGCTTAGCTGGGCTTCTCAACGAGCAGTACTTC
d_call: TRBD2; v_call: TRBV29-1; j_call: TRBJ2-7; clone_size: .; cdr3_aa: CSVEVAGAGEQYF; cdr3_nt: TGCAGCGTTGAGGTAGCGGGAGCTGGCGAGCAGTACTTC
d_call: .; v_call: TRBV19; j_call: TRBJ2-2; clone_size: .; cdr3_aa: CASSIAGQHTGELFF; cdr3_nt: TGTGCCAGTAGTATAGCCGGACAGCACACCGGGGAGCTGTTTTTT
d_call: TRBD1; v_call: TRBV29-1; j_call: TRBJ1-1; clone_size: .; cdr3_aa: CSVTGRSGTEAFF; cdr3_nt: TGCAGCGTGACAGGGCGTAGCGGTACCGAAGCTTTCTTT
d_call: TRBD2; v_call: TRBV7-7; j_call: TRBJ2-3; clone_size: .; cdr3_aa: CASSLASGSAYTQYF; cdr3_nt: TGTGCCAGCAGCTTAGCTAGCGGGAGTGCGTATACGCAGTATTTT
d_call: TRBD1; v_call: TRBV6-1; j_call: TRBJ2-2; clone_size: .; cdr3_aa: CASTMDRGRTGELFF; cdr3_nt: TGTGCCAGCACCATGGACAGGGGGCGAACCGGGGAGCTGTTTTTT
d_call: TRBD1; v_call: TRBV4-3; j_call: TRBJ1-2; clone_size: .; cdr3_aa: CASSPGQLGGYTF; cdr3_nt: TGCGCCAGCAGCCCGGGACAGCTCGGTGGCTACACCTTC
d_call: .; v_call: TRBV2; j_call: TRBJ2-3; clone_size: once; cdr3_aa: CASKGDFTDTQYF; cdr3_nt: TGTGCCAGCAAGGGGGATTTCACAGATACGCAGTATTTT
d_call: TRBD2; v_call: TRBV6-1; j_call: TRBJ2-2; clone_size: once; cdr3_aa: CASSEGLAGAGELFF; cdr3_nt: TGTGCCAGCAGTGAAGGACTAGCGGGGGCCGGGGAGCTGTTTTTT